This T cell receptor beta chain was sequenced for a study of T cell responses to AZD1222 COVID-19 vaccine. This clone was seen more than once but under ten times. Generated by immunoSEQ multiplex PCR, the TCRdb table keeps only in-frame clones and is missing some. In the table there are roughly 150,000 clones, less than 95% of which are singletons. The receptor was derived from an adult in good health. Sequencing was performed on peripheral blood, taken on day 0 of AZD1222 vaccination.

CDR3 loop: CAISEAGLDGYTF. The CDR3 DNA is TGTGCCATCAGTGAGGCGGGCTTGGATGGCTACACCTTC. The chain recombines TRBV10-3 with TRBJ1-2; unclear D gene. The germline V gene has CDR1 ENHRY and CDR2 SYGVKD. This CDR3 has 13 residues. The V and J ends lost 2 bases and 6 bases respectively, with 10 bases between them.